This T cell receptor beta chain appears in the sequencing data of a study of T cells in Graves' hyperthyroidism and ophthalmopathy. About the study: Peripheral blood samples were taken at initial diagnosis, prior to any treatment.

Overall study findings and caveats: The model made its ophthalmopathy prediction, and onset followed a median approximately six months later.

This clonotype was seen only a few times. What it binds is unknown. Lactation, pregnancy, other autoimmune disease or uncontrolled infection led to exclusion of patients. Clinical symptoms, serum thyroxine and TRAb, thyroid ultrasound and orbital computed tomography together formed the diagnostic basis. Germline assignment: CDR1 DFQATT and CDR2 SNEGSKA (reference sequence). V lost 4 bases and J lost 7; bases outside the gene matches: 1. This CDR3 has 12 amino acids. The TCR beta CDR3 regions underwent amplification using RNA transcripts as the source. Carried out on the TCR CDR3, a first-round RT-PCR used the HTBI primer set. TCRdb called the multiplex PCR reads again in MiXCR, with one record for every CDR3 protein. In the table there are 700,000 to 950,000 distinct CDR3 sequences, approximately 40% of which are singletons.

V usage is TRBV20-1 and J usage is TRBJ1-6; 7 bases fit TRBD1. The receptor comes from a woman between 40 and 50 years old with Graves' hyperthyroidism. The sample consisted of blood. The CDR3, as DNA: TGCAGTGCTATACAGGGGAATTCACCCCTCCACTTT. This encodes CSAIQGNSPLHF.